The 2 T cell receptor beta chains below were found in one sample sequenced in a study of Ad26.COV2.S vaccination and SARS-CoV-2 variants. Treatment specified: some 20 received Ad26.COV2.S at low or high dose, single or two shots; a few received placebo; per-sample allocation not given. Sampling took place 63 days after the first vaccine or placebo injection. Generated by immunoSEQ multiplex PCR, the TCRdb table keeps only in-frame clones and is missing some. Seen here are 330,000 or so clones, roughly 90% observed once, and the top ten hold about 5%. The sample was peripheral blood, taken in a trial of Ad26.COV2.S vaccine versus placebo. The receptor set was obtained from a person between 18 and 65 years old who received the Ad26.COV2.S COVID-19 vaccine or a placebo.

Only one count was recorded for this clone. The rearrangement links TRBV25-1 to TRBJ2-6; 11 bases map to TRBD2. The CDR3 has 18 residues. From germline, CDR1 is MGHDK and CDR2 SYGVNS. V shed 3 bases, J shed 3 bases, and the junction held 7 bases outside the gene matches. This CDR3 reads CASSDLAGGPFGANVLTF. DNA of the CDR3: TGTGCCAGCAGTGATTTAGCGGGAGGGCCGTTTGGGGCCAACGTCCTGACTTTC. Full variable domain (rest looked up from reference TRBV25-1 and TRBJ2-6): EADIYQTPRYLVIGTGKKITLECSQTMGHDKMYWYQQDPGMELHLIHYSYGVNSTEKGDLSSESTVSRIRTEHFPLTLESARPSHTSQYLCASSDLAGGPFGANVLTFGAGSRLTVL.

The CDR3 region has the DNA TGTGCCAGCACCGGGGGATACGAGCAGTACTTC. It encodes CASTGGYEQYF. V and J are TRBV27 and TRBJ2-7; weak D call: TRBD2 (6 bases). The germline V gene encodes CDR1 MNHEY and CDR2 SMNVEV (reference sequence). CDR3 length equals 11 residues. The V end lost 7 bases, the J end lost 4 bases, and 8 bases lay between the germline ends.